One sample yielded the 14 T cell receptor beta chains listed below, sequenced in a study of CD8 T cells in ankylosing spondylitis. TCRdb processed the 5' RACE reads anew with MiXCR; each CDR3 protein has one entry. The repertoire includes about 220,000 distinct CDR3 sequences, roughly a tenth of them detected once, and roughly a fifth sits in the top ten. Sequenced: blood, either unsorted or a sorted T cell fraction (not recorded which). Receptors were obtained from a male donor with ankylosing spondylitis or in good health (not recorded which).

This chain joins TRBV24-1 and TRBJ2-5, with D unresolved. V lost 5 bases and J lost 4, with 13 bases in between. Germline values: CDR1 KGHDR, CDR2 SFDVKD. The CDR3 runs to 14 residues. The CDR3 region has the DNA TGTGCCACCAGTGGACCCTCTGTTGGAGAGACCCAGTACTTC. Amino acid sequence: CATSGPSVGETQYF.

This clonotype was detected ten times or more. The genes are TRBV12-3 or TRBV12-4 and TRBJ2-3, with TRBD2 matching 9 bases. There are 13 residues in the CDR3. V was pared by 10 bases and J by 1 base, with 3 bases of the junction left unmatched. The CDR3 loop is CATQRGGTDTQYF. The CDR3 DNA reads as TGTGCCACCCAGCGGGGGGGCACAGATACGCAGTATTTT.

The sample holds many counts of this clonotype. The chain recombines TRBV5-1 with TRBJ1-1, with 10 bases fitting TRBD1. V shed 0 bases, J shed 3 bases, and the junction held 2 bases outside the gene matches. The CDR3 contains 15 residues. Germline loops: CDR1 SGHRS, CDR2 YFSETQ. CDR3: CASSLGGTGDTEAFF. As DNA, the CDR3 is TGCGCCAGCAGCTTGGGAGGGACAGGGGACACTGAAGCTTTCTTT.

This clonotype was found many times. The chain has TRBV20-1 and TRBJ2-4; TRBD1 or TRBD2 may be the D gene (6 bases each). This CDR3 is 15 amino acids long. The germline V gene encodes CDR1 DFQATT and CDR2 SNEGSKA (reference sequence). Trimming cost V 7 bases and J 6 bases, with 22 bases left between them. CDR3 region: CSVPEGHGGSNIQYF. CDR3 bases: TGCAGTGTTCCGGAGGGACATGGAGGTTCAAACATTCAGTACTTC.

This clonotype occurred a few times. V and J are TRBV5-1 and TRBJ2-3; the D gene is possibly TRBD2 (6 bases). The germline V gene encodes CDR1 SGHRS and CDR2 YFSETQ. V lost 3 bases and J 5 bases, leaving 16 bases between the germline ends. The CDR3 is 15 amino acids. In DNA form, the CDR3 reads TGCGCCAGCAGCTCTCGGCGGATGGAGGGAGATACGCAGTATTTT. This sequence encodes CASSSRRMEGDTQYF.

The table lists this clonotype with many counts. This chain joins TRBV7-9 and TRBJ1-5; 7 nucleotides match TRBD1. The germline V gene encodes CDR1 SEHNR and CDR2 FQNEAQ (reference sequence). With V trimmed by 1 base and J by 3 bases, 9 bases remained unmatched. There are 17 residues in the CDR3. The CDR3 DNA reads as TGTGCCAGCAGCTTAGAGGTGAAACAGGGGATCAATCAGCCCCAGCATTTT. Translating it yields CASSLEVKQGINQPQHF. Full variable domain (remainder filled in from reference TRBV7-9 and TRBJ1-5): DTGVSQNPRHKITKRGQNVTFRCDPISEHNRLYWYRQTLGQGPEFLTYFQNEAQLEKSRLLSDRFSAERPKGSFSTLEIQRTEQGDSAMYLCASSLEVKQGINQPQHFGDGTRLSIL.

There are many counts of this clonotype. The chain uses TRBV15 and TRBJ1-5; 11 nucleotides agree with TRBD1. Germline V gene lookup returns CDR1 LNHNV and CDR2 YYDKDF (reference sequence). The CDR3 has 14 residues. V shed 6 bases, J shed 4 bases, and the junction held 2 bases outside the gene matches. The chain's CDR3 is CATRGQGGNQPQHF. The CDR3 DNA sequence: TGTGCCACCAGGGGACAGGGGGGGAATCAGCCCCAGCATTTT.

This chain uses TRBV24-1 with TRBJ2-2; possibly TRBD1 for D (5 bases). Per the germline V gene, CDR1 is KGHDR and CDR2 is SFDVKD. The CDR3 is 15 residues long. Trimming cost V 7 bases and J 0 bases, with 11 bases left between them. The chain's CDR3 is CATRAGKANTGELFF. DNA of the CDR3: TGTGCCACCAGGGCAGGGAAGGCGAACACCGGGGAGCTGTTTTTT.

At least ten counts were recorded for this clonotype. The chain links TRBV5-6 to TRBJ1-4; possible D gene TRBD1, 5 bases. CDR3 length equals 13 residues. CDR1 and CDR2 (germline): SGHDT, YYEEEE. V lost 8 bases and J 6 bases, leaving 14 bases between the germline ends. CDR3: CASNSATDEKLFF. In nucleotides, the CDR3 is TGTGCCAGTAACAGTGCGACAGATGAAAAACTGTTTTTT.

This clonotype was found a few times. The chain uses TRBV4-2 and TRBJ2-3; D is possibly TRBD2 (6 bases). CDR3 length equals 14 residues. Germline V gene sequence: CDR1 LGHNA, CDR2 YNFKEQ. Deletions cut 0 bases from V and 4 bases from J, with 8 bases between. CDR3 sequence reads: CASSQDGGADTQYF. For the CDR3, the DNA is TGTGCCAGCAGCCAAGATGGCGGGGCAGATACGCAGTATTTT.

This clonotype was found many times. The chain employs TRBV28 and TRBJ2-7; D remains ambiguous. This CDR3 has 15 residues. V was trimmed by 3 bases and J by 5 bases, leaving 17 bases between them. The germline V gene encodes CDR1 MDHEN and CDR2 SYDVKM. CDR3 region: CASSLTGNLQHEQYF. CDR3 nucleotides: TGTGCCAGCAGTTTGACTGGGAACCTACAACACGAGCAGTACTTC.

In its sample, this clonotype was seen many times. This chain connects TRBV15 to TRBJ2-1, with a possible D match to TRBD2 (6 bases). CDR3 size: 15 residues. The germline gives CDR1 LNHNV, CDR2 YYDKDF (reference sequence). Trimming removed 6 bases from V and 8 bases from J, with 20 bases in between. As DNA, the CDR3 is TGTGCCACCAGAACTAGAGGCGTCCGGGGGTATGAGCAGTTCTTC. Amino acids: CATRTRGVRGYEQFF.

The chain carries TRBV13 and TRBJ2-7; TRBD1 aligns across 8 bases. The CDR3 sequence is 15 residues long. V was pared by 0 bases and J by 5 bases, with 6 bases of the junction left unmatched. Looked up from germline, CDR1 is PRHDT and CDR2 is FYEKMQ (reference sequence). As DNA, the CDR3 is TGTGCCAGCAGCTTAGGACAGGGGGTTTTTGACGAGCAGTACTTC. Its protein product is CASSLGQGVFDEQYF.

In this sample, this clonotype turned up many times. The rearrangement links TRBV5-1 to TRBJ2-1; 8 positions agree with TRBD2. The J segment lost 3 bases and the V segment lost 2 bases, leaving 13 bases of the junction unmatched. The length of the CDR3 is 18 residues. Per the germline V gene, CDR1 is SGHRS and CDR2 is YFSETQ. CDR3 coding DNA: TGCGCCAGCAGCTTTTCCCCCAACGCGGGGGGAATCTACAATGAGCAGTTCTTC. It translates to CASSFSPNAGGIYNEQFF.